This TCR beta chain was identified in a study of cytomegalovirus exposure and HLA in healthy donors. Study outcomes and limitations: Productive status was seen about 87% or about 30% of the time for most TCR beta V segments in an earlier analysis.

60 Vbeta and 13 Jbeta primers were used in PCR. TCRdb's table, derived via immunoSEQ multiplex PCR, lists solely in-frame clones and lacks some. The sample has some 30,000 clones, roughly 44% seen once. Germline V gene lookup returns CDR1 SGHVS and CDR2 FNYEAQ. This CDR3 contains 20 residues. V dropped 0 bases and J dropped 0; count of bases not matched to a gene: 8. This clone was counted between two and nine times. The target antigen is unknown. Donors counted as nominally healthy when sampled, yet unrecorded immune exposures were likely. The clonotype comes from a woman aged 45 to 65 in good health and CMV-seronegative. The sample consisted of PBMCs. J is TRBJ2-5 and V is TRBV7-6; 15 bases are shared with TRBD2. CDR3 sequence (DNA): TGTGCCAGCAGCTTAGCAGCGGGACTAGCGGGGGGTCCGTACCAAGAGACCCAGTACTTC. Its translation is CASSLAAGLAGGPYQETQYF.